This T cell receptor beta chain was identified in a study of T cell responses to AZD1222 COVID-19 vaccine. CDR3 length equals 17 residues. Trimming at V came to 1 base and at J to 4 bases, leaving 10 bases not matched to a gene. Germline V CDR1 and CDR2: LGHDT, YNNKEL (reference sequence). Profiled with immunoSEQ multiplex PCR; TCRdb holds only in-frame clones, not every one. The sample lists about 120,000 clones, about 86% occurring once. Sequencing used peripheral blood, obtained 28 days after the second AZD1222 dose. The receptor was isolated from an adult who received the AZD1222 COVID-19 vaccine. The chain couples TRBV3-1 (or the pseudogene TRBV3-2) to TRBJ2-1; 7 bases are shared with TRBD1. For the CDR3, the DNA is TGTGCCAGCAGCCAAGGTCGGAACAGGGGTCCATACAATGAGCAGTTCTTC. Its translation: CASSQGRNRGPYNEQFF.